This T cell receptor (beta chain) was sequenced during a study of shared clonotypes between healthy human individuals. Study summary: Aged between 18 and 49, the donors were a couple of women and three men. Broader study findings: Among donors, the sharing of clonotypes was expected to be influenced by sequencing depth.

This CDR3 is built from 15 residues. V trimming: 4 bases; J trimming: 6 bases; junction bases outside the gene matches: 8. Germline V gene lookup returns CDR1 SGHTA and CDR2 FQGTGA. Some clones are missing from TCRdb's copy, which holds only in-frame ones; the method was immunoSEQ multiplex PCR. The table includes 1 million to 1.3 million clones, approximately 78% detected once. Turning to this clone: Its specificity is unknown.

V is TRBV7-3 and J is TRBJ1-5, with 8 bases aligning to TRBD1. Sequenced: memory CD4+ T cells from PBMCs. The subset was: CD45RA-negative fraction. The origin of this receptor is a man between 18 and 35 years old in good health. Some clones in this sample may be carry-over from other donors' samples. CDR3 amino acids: CASSSRGPVFQPQHF. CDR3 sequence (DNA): TGTGCCAGCAGCTCCAGGGGGCCGGTTTTTCAGCCCCAGCATTTT.